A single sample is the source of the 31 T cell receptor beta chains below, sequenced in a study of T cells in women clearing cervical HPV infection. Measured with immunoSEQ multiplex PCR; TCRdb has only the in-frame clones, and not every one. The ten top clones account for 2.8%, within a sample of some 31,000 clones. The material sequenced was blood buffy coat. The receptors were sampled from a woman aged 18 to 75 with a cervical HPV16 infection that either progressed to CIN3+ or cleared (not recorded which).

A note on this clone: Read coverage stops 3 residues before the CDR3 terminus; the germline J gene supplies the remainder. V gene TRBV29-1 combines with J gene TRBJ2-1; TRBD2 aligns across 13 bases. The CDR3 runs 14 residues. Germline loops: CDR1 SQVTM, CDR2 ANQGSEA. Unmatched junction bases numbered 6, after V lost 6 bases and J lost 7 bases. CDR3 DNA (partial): TGCAGCGTCCACGGACTAGCGGGAGAGAATGAG. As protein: CSVHGLAGENE. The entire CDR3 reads CSVHGLAGENEQFF.

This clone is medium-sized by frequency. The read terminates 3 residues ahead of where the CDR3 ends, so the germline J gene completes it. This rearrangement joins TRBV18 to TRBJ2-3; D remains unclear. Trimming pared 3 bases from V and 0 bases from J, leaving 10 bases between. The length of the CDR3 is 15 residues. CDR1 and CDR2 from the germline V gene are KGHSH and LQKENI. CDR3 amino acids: CASSPLPTSTDTQYF. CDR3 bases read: TGTGCCAGCTCACCCCTCCCGACTAGCACAGATACG.

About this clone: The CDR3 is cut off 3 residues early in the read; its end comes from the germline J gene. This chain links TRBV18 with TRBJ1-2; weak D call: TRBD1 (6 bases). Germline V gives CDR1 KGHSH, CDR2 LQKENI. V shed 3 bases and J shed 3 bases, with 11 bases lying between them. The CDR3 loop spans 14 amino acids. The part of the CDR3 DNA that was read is TGTGCCAGCTCACCTACTTCAGGGGACTATGGC. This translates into CASSPTSGDYG. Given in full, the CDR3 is CASSPTSGDYGYTF.

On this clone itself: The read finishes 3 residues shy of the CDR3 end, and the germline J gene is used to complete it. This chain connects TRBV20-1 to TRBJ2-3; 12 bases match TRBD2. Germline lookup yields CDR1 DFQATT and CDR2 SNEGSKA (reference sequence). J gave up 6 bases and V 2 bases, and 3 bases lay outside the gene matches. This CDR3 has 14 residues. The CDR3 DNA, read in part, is TGCAGTGCTAGAAGGACTAGCGGGGCGGATACG. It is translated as CSARRTSGADT. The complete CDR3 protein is CSARRTSGADTQYF.

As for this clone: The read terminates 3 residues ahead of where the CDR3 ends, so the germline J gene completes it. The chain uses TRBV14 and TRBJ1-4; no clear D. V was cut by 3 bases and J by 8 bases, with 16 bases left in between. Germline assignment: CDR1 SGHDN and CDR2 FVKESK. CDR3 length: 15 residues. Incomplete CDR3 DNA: TGTGCCAGCAGCCACAACCCGGAGCGGCCCGAAAAA. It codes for CASSHNPERPEK. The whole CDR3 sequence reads CASSHNPERPEKLFF.

The CDR3 DNA, read in part, is TGTGCCAGTAGTAACTCGCTAAACACCGGGGAG. This gives the protein CASSNSLNTGE. The whole CDR3 is CASSNSLNTGELFF. This sequence joins TRBV19 and TRBJ2-2; D is unclear. The CDR3 end falls 3 residues outside the read, so it is completed with the germline J gene. V lost 4 bases and J lost 2, with 8 bases in between. The germline V gene has CDR1 LNHDA and CDR2 SQIVND (reference sequence). The CDR3 has 14 residues.

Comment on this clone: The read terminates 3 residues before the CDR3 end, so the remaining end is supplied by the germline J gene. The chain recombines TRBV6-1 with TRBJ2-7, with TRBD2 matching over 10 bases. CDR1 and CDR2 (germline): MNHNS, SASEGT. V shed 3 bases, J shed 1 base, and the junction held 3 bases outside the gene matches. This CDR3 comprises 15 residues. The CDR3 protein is CASSDRLAGSYEQYF. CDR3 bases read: TGTGCCAGCAGTGACCGACTAGCGGGTTCCTACGAG.

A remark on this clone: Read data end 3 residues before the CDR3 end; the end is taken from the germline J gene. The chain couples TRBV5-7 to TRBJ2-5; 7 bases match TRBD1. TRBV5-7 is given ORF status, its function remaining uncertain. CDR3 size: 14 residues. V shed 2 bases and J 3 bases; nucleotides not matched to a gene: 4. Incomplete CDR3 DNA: TGTGCCAGCAGCTTACGACAGGGTAAAGAGACC. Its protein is CASSLRQGKET. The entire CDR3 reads CASSLRQGKETQYF.

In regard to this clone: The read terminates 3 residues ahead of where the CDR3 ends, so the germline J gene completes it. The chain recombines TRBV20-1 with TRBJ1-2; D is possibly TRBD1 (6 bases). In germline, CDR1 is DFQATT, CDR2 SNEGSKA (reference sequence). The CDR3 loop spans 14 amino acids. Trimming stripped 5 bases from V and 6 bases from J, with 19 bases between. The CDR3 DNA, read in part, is TGCAGTGCTTCATCGACGGGCAGGGGTGATGGC. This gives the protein CSASSTGRGDG. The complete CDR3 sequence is CSASSTGRGDGYTF.

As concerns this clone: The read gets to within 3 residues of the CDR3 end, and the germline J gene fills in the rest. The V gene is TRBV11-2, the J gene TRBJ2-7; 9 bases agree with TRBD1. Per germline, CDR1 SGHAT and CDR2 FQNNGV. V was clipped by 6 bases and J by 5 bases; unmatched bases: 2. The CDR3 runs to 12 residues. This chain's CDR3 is CASRQGAHEQYF. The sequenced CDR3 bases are TGTGCCAGCAGACAGGGGGCCCACGAG.

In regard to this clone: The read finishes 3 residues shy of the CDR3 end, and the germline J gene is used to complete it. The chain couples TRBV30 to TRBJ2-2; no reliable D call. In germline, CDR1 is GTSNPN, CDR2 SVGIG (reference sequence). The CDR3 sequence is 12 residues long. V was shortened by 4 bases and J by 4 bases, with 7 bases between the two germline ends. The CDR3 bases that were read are TGTGCCTGGACCCCCTCCACCGGGGAG. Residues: CAWTPSTGE. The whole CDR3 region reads CAWTPSTGELFF.

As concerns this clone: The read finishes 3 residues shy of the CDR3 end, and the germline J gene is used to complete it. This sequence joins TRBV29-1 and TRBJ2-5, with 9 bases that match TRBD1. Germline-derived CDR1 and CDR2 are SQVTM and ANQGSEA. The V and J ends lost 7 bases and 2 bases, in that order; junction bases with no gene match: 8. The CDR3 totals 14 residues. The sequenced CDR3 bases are TGCAGCGCTGAGGGACAGGGAAAGCAAGAGACC. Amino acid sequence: CSAEGQGKQET. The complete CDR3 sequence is CSAEGQGKQETQYF.

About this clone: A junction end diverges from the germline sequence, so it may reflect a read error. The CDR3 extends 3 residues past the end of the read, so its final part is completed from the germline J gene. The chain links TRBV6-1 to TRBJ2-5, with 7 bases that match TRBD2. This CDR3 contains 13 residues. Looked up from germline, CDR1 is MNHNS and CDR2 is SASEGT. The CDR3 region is CATSGGRQETQYF. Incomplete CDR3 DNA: TGTGCCACCAGTGGCGGGAGACAAGAGACC.

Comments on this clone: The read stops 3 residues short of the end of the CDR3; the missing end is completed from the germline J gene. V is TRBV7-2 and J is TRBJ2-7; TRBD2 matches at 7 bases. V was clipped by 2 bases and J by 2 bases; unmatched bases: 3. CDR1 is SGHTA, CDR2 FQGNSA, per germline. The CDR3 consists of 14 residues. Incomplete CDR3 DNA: TGTGCCAGCAGCTTACCGGGACTAACCTACGAG. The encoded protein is CASSLPGLTYE. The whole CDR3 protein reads CASSLPGLTYEQYF.

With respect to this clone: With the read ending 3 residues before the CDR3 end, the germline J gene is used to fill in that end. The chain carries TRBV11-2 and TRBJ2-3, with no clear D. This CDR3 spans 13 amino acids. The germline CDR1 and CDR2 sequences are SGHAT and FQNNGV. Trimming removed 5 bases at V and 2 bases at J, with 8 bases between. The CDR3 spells CASSLGPTDTQYF. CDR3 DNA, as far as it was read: TGTGCCAGCAGCCTCGGTCCCACAGATACG.

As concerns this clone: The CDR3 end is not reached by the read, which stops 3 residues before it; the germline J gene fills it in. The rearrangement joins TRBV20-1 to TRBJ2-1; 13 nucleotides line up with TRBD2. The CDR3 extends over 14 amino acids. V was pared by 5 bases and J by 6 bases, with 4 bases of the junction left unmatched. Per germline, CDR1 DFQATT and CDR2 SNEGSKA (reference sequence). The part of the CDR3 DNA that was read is TGCAGTGCTTCCACTAGCGGGAGGGCCAATGAG. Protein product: CSASTSGRANE. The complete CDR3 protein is CSASTSGRANEQFF.

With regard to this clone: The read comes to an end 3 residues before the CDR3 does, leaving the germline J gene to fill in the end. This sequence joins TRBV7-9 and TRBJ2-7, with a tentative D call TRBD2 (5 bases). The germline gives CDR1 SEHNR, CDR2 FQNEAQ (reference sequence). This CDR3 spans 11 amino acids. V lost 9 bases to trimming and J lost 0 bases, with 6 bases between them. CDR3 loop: CASAGSYEQYF. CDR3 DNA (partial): TGTGCCAGTGCGGGCTCCTACGAG. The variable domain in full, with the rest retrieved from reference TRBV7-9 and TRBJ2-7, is DTGVSQNPRHKITKRGQNVTFRCDPISEHNRLYWYRQTLGQGPEFLTYFQNEAQLEKSRLLSDRFSAERPKGSFSTLEIQRTEQGDSAMYLCASAGSYEQYFGPGTRLTVT.

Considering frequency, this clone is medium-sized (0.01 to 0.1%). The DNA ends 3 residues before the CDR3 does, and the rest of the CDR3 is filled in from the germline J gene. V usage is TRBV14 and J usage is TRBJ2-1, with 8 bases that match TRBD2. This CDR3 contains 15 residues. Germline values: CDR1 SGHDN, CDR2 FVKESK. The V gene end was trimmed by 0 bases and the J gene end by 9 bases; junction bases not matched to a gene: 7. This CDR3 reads CASSQDLSGRGEQFF. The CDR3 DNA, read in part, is TGTGCCAGCAGCCAAGATCTAAGCGGGAGAGGTGAG.

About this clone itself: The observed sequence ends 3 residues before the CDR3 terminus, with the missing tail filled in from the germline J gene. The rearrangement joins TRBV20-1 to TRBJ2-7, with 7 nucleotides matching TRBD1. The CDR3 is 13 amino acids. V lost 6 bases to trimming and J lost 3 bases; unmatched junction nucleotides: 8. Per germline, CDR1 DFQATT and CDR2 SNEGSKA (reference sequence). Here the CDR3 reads CSAAGTADYEQYF. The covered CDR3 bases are TGCAGTGCCGCCGGGACAGCGGACTACGAG.

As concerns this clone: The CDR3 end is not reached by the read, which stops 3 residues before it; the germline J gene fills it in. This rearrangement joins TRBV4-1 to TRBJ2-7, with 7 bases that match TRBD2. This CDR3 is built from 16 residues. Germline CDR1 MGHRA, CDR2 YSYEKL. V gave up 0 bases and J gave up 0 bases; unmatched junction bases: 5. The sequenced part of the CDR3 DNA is TGCGCCAGCAGCCAAGATCGGGACTACGTCTCCTACGAG. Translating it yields CASSQDRDYVSYE. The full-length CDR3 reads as CASSQDRDYVSYEQYF.

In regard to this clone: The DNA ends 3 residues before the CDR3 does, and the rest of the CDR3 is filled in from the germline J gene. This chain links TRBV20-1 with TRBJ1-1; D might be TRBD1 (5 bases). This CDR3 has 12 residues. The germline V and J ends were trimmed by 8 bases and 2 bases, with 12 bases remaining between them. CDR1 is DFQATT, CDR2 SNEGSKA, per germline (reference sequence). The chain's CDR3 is CSTDRGNTEAFF. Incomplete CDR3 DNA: TGCAGTACTGACAGAGGCAACACTGAA.

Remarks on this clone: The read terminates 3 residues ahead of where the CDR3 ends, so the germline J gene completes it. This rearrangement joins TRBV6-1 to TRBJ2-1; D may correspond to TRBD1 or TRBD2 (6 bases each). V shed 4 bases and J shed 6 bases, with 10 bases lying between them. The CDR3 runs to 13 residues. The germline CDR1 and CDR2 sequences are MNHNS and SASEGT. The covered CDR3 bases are TGTGCCAGCAGTGTTGGAGGGGGCAATGAG. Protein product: CASSVGGGNE. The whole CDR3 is CASSVGGGNEQFF.

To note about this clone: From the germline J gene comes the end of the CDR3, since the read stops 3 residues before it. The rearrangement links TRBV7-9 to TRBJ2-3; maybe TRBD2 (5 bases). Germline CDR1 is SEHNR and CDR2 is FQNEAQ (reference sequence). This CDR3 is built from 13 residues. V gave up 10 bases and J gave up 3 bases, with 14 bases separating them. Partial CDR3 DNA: TGTGCCAACGAGATAATAGCGACAGATACG. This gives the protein CANEIIATDT. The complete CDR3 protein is CANEIIATDTQYF.

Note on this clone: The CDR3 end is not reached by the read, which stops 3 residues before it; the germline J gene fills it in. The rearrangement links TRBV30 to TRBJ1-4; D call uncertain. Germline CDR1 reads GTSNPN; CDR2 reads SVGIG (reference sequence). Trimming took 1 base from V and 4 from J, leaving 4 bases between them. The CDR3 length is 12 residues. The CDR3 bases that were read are TGTGCCTGGAGTGAGGTTAATGAAAAA. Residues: CAWSEVNEK. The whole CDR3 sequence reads CAWSEVNEKLFF.

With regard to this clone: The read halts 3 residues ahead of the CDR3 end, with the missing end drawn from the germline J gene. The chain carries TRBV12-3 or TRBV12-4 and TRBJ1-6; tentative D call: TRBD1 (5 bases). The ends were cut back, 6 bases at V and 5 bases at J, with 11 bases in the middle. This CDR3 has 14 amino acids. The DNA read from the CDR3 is TGTGCCAGCAGCCCCCGACAGCATAATTCACCC. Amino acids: CASSPRQHNSP. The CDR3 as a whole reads CASSPRQHNSPLHF.

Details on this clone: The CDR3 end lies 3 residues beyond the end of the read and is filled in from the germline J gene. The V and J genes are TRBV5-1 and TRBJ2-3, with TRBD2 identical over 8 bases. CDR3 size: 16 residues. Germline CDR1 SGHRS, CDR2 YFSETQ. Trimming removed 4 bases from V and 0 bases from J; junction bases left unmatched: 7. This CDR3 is CASSMRASGSTDTQYF. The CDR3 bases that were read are TGCGCCAGCAGCATGAGGGCTAGCGGGAGCACAGATACG.

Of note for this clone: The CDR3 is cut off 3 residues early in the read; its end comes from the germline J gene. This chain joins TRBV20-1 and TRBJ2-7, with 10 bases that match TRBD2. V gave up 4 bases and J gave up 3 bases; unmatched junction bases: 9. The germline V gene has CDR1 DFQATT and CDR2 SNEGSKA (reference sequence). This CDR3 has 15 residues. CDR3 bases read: TGCAGTGCTATGGTAGCGGGGGGTCCCTTCTACGAG. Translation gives CSAMVAGGPFYE. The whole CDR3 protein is CSAMVAGGPFYEQYF.

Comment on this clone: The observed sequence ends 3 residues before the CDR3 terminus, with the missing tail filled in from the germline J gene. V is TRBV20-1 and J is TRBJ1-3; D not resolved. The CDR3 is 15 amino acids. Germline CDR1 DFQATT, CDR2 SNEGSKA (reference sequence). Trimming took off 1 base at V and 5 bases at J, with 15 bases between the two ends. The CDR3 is CSARVAGSRRNTIYF. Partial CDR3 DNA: TGCAGTGCTAGAGTGGCCGGGTCCCGCAGAAACACC.

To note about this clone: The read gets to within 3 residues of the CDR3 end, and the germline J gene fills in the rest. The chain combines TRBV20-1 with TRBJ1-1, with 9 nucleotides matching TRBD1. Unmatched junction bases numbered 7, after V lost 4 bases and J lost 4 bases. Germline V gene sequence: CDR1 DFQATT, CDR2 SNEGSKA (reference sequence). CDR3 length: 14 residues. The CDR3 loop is CSAMLTGGITEAFF. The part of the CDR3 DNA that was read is TGCAGTGCTATGTTGACAGGGGGGATCACTGAA.

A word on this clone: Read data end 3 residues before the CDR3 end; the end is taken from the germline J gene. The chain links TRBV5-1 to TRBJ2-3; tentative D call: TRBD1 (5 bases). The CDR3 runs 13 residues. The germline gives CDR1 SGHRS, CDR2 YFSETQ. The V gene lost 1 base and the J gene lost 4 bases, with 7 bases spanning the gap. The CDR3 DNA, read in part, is TGCGCCAGCAGCTTGCAGGGTCCAGATACG. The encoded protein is CASSLQGPDT. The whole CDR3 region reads CASSLQGPDTQYF.

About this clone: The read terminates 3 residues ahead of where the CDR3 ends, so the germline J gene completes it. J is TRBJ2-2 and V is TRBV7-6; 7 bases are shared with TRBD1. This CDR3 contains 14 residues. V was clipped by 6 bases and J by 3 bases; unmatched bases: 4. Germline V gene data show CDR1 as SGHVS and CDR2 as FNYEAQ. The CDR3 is CASSWDRYTGELFF. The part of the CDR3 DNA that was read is TGTGCCAGCAGTTGGGACAGATACACCGGGGAG.